Listed below are T cell receptor beta chains from one sample, sequenced in a study of cytomegalovirus exposure and HLA in healthy donors. The table came from immunoSEQ multiplex PCR; TCRdb's copy has only in-frame clones and leaves some out. The sample has approximately 130,000 clones, over 75% seen once. Sequenced: PBMCs. These receptors were taken from a woman aged 18-29 years in good health and CMV-seronegative. CDR3s include the opening cysteine and the closing phenylalanine or tryptophan. The D gene is left open where the match is weak. Expanded clones get a size class; other rows say once, few or many, or leave the size out.

V gene	D gene	clone size	CDR3 length	J gene	CDR3 protein	CDR3 DNA
TRBV11-2	.	few	15	TRBJ2-7	CASSLERSNTGEQYF	TGTGCCAGCAGCTTAGAGCGGTCTAACACGGGTGAGCAGTACTTC
TRBV18	.	.	15	TRBJ2-7	CASSPGGERGYEQYF	TGTGCCAGCTCACCAGGAGGGGAAAGAGGCTACGAGCAGTACTTC
TRBV27	TRBD1	few	18	TRBJ1-2	CASSFAGTGGSRSYGYTF	TGTGCCAGCAGTTTTGCTGGGACAGGGGGGTCTCGTTCTTATGGCTACACCTTC
TRBV19	.	.	13	TRBJ1-5	CASSLTGNQPQHF	TGTGCCAGTAGTTTGACAGGCAATCAGCCCCAGCATTTT
TRBV19	.	.	13	TRBJ2-7	CASNLGAGYEQYF	TGTGCCAGTAACTTAGGGGCCGGGTACGAGCAGTACTTC
TRBV19	.	.	12	TRBJ2-7	CASGRMGPEQYF	TGTGCCAGTGGACGGATGGGGCCAGAGCAGTACTTC
TRBV5-1	TRBD2	.	13	TRBJ2-2	CASSLTGLPELFF	TGCGCCAGCAGCTTGACGGGACTACCCGAGCTGTTTTTT
TRBV16	.	.	16	TRBJ2-7	CASSQGRPGIIYEQYF	TGTGCCAGCAGCCAAGGTCGGCCAGGGATAATCTACGAGCAGTACTTC
TRBV2	TRBD1	once	14	TRBJ1-3	CASRGTGTGNTIYF	TGTGCCAGCAGGGGGACAGGAACTGGAAACACCATATATTTT
TRBV5-6	.	.	15	TRBJ2-1	CASSLGFGQLGEQFF	TGTGCCAGCAGCTTGGGGTTTGGACAGTTAGGTGAGCAGTTCTTC
TRBV11-3	TRBD2	.	19	TRBJ2-1	CASSPRGLAGVGGSNEQFF	TGTGCCAGCAGCCCCCGAGGACTAGCGGGAGTGGGGGGGAGCAATGAGCAGTTCTTC
TRBV7-9	TRBD2	.	16	TRBJ2-1	CASSILAGGTYNEQFF	TGTGCCAGCAGCATCCTAGCGGGAGGGACCTACAATGAGCAGTTCTTC
TRBV19	TRBD2	.	21	TRBJ2-1	CASSPIPGRSHRLAAYNEQFF	TGTGCCAGTAGTCCAATTCCGGGCCGAAGCCATCGACTAGCGGCGTACAATGAGCAGTTCTTC
TRBV2	TRBD1	once	17	TRBJ1-4	CASSFGTGLPTNEKLFF	TGTGCCAGCAGTTTTGGGACAGGGCTGCCAACTAATGAAAAACTGTTTTTT
TRBV5-6	.	once	15	TRBJ1-1	CASSRMDSRTGEAFF	TGTGCCAGCAGCCGGATGGACAGTAGAACAGGTGAAGCTTTCTTT
TRBV5-6	TRBD1	few	14	TRBJ1-1	CASSLQGGNTEAFF	TGTGCCAGCAGCCTACAGGGGGGGAACACTGAAGCTTTCTTT
TRBV19	.	.	11	TRBJ2-7	CASSNLYEQYF	TGTGCCAGTAGTAATCTCTACGAGCAGTACTTC
TRBV7-6	.	.	15	TRBJ1-2	CASSPHLVGVNGYTF	TGTGCCAGCAGCCCCCACCTGGTCGGGGTGAATGGCTACACCTTC
TRBV5-5	.	.	13	TRBJ2-3	CASSLVGTDTQYF	TGTGCCAGCAGCTTGGTCGGGACAGATACGCAGTATTTT
TRBV7-3	.	.	15	TRBJ2-1	CASSLDGLGNNEQFF	TGTGCCAGCAGCTTAGACGGGTTGGGTAACAATGAGCAGTTCTTC
TRBV6-6	.	.	14	TRBJ1-3	CASNAESSGNTIYF	TGTGCCAGCAACGCGGAAAGCTCTGGAAACACCATATATTTT
TRBV19	.	.	15	TRBJ2-2	CASSPRTVRGGELFF	TGTGCCAGTAGTCCCCGGACAGTTCGGGGCGGGGAGCTGTTTTTT
TRBV6-1	.	.	15	TRBJ2-1	CASSEIRGSYNEQFF	TGTGCCAGCAGTGAAATAAGGGGATCCTACAATGAGCAGTTCTTC
TRBV27	.	few	14	TRBJ2-1	CASSLWRKENEQFF	TGTGCCAGCAGTTTATGGAGAAAAGAGAATGAGCAGTTCTTC
TRBV4-3	.	few	16	TRBJ1-1	CASSQEISRSNTEAFF	TGCGCCAGCAGCCAAGAAATTTCCAGGTCCAACACTGAAGCTTTCTTT
TRBV6-6	.	.	14	TRBJ1-1	CASSFQVPDTEAFF	TGTGCCAGCAGTTTCCAGGTGCCGGACACTGAAGCTTTCTTT
TRBV9	TRBD1	.	15	TRBJ1-1	CASSVGQGGFNEAFF	TGTGCCAGCAGCGTAGGACAGGGGGGATTCAATGAAGCTTTCTTT
TRBV5-1	.	once	14	TRBJ1-1	CASSPGLMNTEAFF	TGCGCCAGCAGCCCCGGACTGATGAACACTGAAGCTTTCTTT
TRBV19	.	once	13	TRBJ1-1	CASSIWTDYEAFF	TGTGCCAGTAGTATATGGACAGACTATGAAGCTTTCTTT
TRBV4-2	TRBD1	.	15	TRBJ1-1	CASSQVDGRGTEAFF	TGTGCCAGCAGCCAAGTCGATGGCAGGGGGACTGAAGCTTTCTTT
TRBV5-1	TRBD1	.	17	TRBJ2-7	CASSTGTGGQGSYEQYF	TGCGCCAGCAGCACCGGGACAGGGGGGCAAGGATCCTACGAGCAGTACTTC
TRBV6-1	TRBD2	.	16	TRBJ2-6	CASSEAGGAGANVLTF	TGTGCCAGCAGTGAAGCGGGAGGGGCTGGGGCCAACGTCCTGACTTTC
TRBV29-1	.	.	13	TRBJ1-1	CSAGRGKSTEAFF	TGCAGCGCTGGCCGGGGGAAGAGCACTGAAGCTTTCTTT
TRBV7-8	.	.	13	TRBJ1-5	CASSLSFYQPQHF	TGTGCCAGCAGCTTATCCTTCTATCAGCCCCAGCATTTT
TRBV4-3	.	.	17	TRBJ2-3	CASSQGGVGGRTDTQYF	TGCGCCAGCAGCCAAGGGGGGGTGGGGGGTAGAACAGATACGCAGTATTTT
TRBV27	TRBD1	.	14	TRBJ1-5	CASSWTGSIQPQHF	TGTGCCAGCAGTTGGACAGGGTCTATTCAGCCCCAGCATTTT
TRBV7-2	TRBD1	.	14	TRBJ1-2	CASSFAGGPYGYTF	TGTGCCAGCAGCTTCGCAGGGGGCCCTTATGGCTACACCTTC